The present T cell receptor beta chain was sequenced within a study of blood T cell repertoires in COVID-19. CDR1 is SNHLY, CDR2 FYNNEI, per germline. Deletions cut 7 bases from V and 4 bases from J, with 16 bases between. The CDR3 has 14 residues. Measured with immunoSEQ multiplex PCR; TCRdb has only the in-frame clones, and not every one. The sample lists around 50,000 clones, 86% occurring once. Sequenced input: peripheral blood. The chain is built from TRBV2 and TRBJ1-1, with D tentatively TRBD1 (5 bases). This receptor was obtained from a woman of 80 years or more with acute or convalescent COVID-19. The CDR3, as DNA: TGTGCCAGCACCGAGGTAGGGGCCCTCACTGAAGCTTTCTTT. Amino acids: CASTEVGALTEAFF. Full variable domain (outside the CDR3, taken from reference TRBV2 and TRBJ1-1): EPEVTQTPSHQVTQMGQEVILRCVPISNHLYFYWYRQILGQKVEFLVSFYNNEISEKSEIFDDQFSVERPDGSNFTLKIRSTKLEDSAMYFCASTEVGALTEAFFGQGTRLTVV.